The 8 T cell receptor beta chains presented below share a single source sample, sequenced in a study of identical twins. TCRdb recomputed calls from the 5' RACE reads with MiXCR, one row per CDR3 protein. The repertoire holds around 960,000 distinct CDR3 sequences, with around 12% as singletons. The sample was also linked to a second study, of yellow fever vaccine responses in identical twins.

Sequenced material: PBMCs. Receptors were obtained from a woman between 18 and 29 years old in good health.

The V and J genes are TRBV20-1 and TRBJ2-7; 8 bases line up with TRBD1. The germline CDR1 and CDR2 sequences are DFQATT and SNEGSKA (reference sequence). V was clipped by 6 bases and J by 7 bases; unmatched bases: 8. The CDR3 sequence is 12 residues long. Here the CDR3 DNA reads TGCAGTGCCGCGAGGACAGGGCAAGAGCAGTACTTC. It yields the protein CSAARTGQEQYF.

The V call is TRBV28, the J call TRBJ1-6; 7 nucleotides match TRBD1. V was clipped by 6 bases and J by 10 bases; unmatched bases: 9. The CDR3 totals 14 residues. Germline V gives CDR1 MDHEN, CDR2 SYDVKM. The CDR3 reads CASRRQGGGSPLHF. DNA for the CDR3: TGTGCCAGCAGGAGACAGGGAGGAGGATCACCCCTCCACTTT.

This clonotype was seen a few times. The V gene is TRBV5-5, the J gene TRBJ2-1, with 12 positions matching TRBD2. V trimming: 4 bases; J trimming: 9 bases; junction bases outside the gene matches: 11. Germline V lookup: CDR1 SGHKS, CDR2 YYEKEE (reference sequence). The CDR3 runs to 16 residues. CDR3 sequence reads: CASSAGASGRALEQFF. CDR3 nucleotide sequence: TGTGCCAGCAGCGCCGGCGCTAGCGGGAGGGCCCTTGAGCAGTTCTTC.

The chain recombines TRBV5-1 with TRBJ2-3; possibly TRBD1 or TRBD2 for D (6 bases each). Trimming stripped 5 bases from V and 1 base from J, with 14 bases between. The CDR3 has 15 residues. Germline assignment: CDR1 SGHRS and CDR2 YFSETQ. CDR3 amino acids: CASRGYREGTDTQYF. The CDR3 DNA sequence: TGCGCCAGCAGAGGGTACAGGGAGGGCACAGATACGCAGTATTTT.

This clonotype was observed a few times. The chain has TRBV6-1 and TRBJ1-5; maybe TRBD1 (6 bases). Germline CDR1 and CDR2: MNHNS and SASEGT. The germline V and J ends were trimmed by 0 bases and 2 bases, with 11 bases remaining between them. The CDR3 length is 16 residues. The CDR3 loop is CASSEARGFGNQPQHF. CDR3 sequence (DNA): TGTGCCAGCAGTGAAGCGAGGGGGTTCGGCAATCAGCCCCAGCATTTT.

J is TRBJ2-1 and V is TRBV4-1, with D maybe TRBD2 (5 bases). This CDR3 is 15 amino acids long. From germline, CDR1 is MGHRA and CDR2 YSYEKL. V dropped 3 bases and J dropped 6 bases, with 15 bases sitting between them. The CDR3 nucleotides read TGCGCCAGCAGCCATATTGTACTAGGTGTCAATGAGCAGTTCTTC. This gives the protein CASSHIVLGVNEQFF.

This clonotype was seen at least ten times. CDR3 region: CASSLDSTYEQYF. CDR3 bases: TGCGCCAGCAGCTTGGACAGTACCTACGAGCAGTACTTC. The chain combines TRBV5-1 with TRBJ2-7; D gene ambiguous. Trimming pared 0 bases from V and 2 bases from J, leaving 6 bases between. This CDR3 region has 13 residues. Germline V lookup: CDR1 SGHRS, CDR2 YFSETQ.

This clonotype appeared a few times. This chain connects TRBV27 to TRBJ2-6; tentative D call: TRBD1 (6 bases). V lost 5 bases to trimming and J lost 12 bases, with 23 bases between them. Germline V gene lookup returns CDR1 MNHEY and CDR2 SMNVEV (reference sequence). CDR3 length: 16 amino acids. The CDR3: CASSLRTGTRFTVLTF. CDR3 coding DNA: TGTGCCAGCAGTCTACGAACAGGGACCCGGTTTACCGTCCTGACTTTC.